The entry below gives a single TCR beta chain sequence along with its context. Losses at the gene ends were 5 bases for V and 0 bases for J; bases not matched to a gene: 5. The CDR3 sequence is 15 residues long. Per germline, CDR1 SEHNR and CDR2 FQNEAQ (reference sequence). This sample stems from a study of blood T cell repertoires in COVID-19. In the study overall: Whether acute or convalescent, the COVID-19 samples came from the United States, Italy and Spain. Sources were T cells, B-cell-depleted T cells, or PBMCs; the material itself was cDNA or gDNA.

Repertoires were generated with immunoSEQ multiplex PCR, while TCRdb's copy carries only in-frame clones and drops some. The sample has fewer than 300,000 clones, roughly 89% seen once. The chain employs TRBV7-9 and TRBJ1-1; TRBD1 aligns across 8 bases. The source is a man aged 25 to 45 with acute or convalescent COVID-19. The sample taken for sequencing was peripheral blood. The CDR3 loop reads CASSRTGTLNTEAFF. As DNA, the CDR3 is TGTGCCAGCAGCCGGACAGGGACACTGAACACTGAAGCTTTCTTT.